These T cell receptor beta chains were read from a single sample in a study of blood T cell repertoires in COVID-19. Assay: immunoSEQ multiplex PCR; the TCRdb copy retains only in-frame clones and omits some. The sample has 200,000 to 250,000 clones, about 83% seen once. The material sequenced was PBMCs or T cells enriched from blood (not recorded which). These receptors all stem from a woman aged 50 to 60 who had been exposed to COVID-19. The CDR3 runs from the conserved cysteine through the conserved F or W. The order of the fields is D gene, clone size, J gene, V gene, CDR3 length, CDR3 DNA, CDR3 protein. D genes are given only for firm matches. Only part of the rows carry a size: once, few, many, or a class if the clone is expanded.

TRBD2 | - | TRBJ2-1 | TRBV6-5 | 12 | TGTGCCAGCAGTTACTGGGGGGGTGAGCAGTTCTTC | CASSYWGGEQFF
- | - | TRBJ2-7 | TRBV6-1 | 11 | TGTGCCAGCAGTGAACCCTCCGAGCAGTACTTC | CASSEPSEQYF
TRBD1 | - | TRBJ1-2 | TRBV4-1 | 16 | TGCGCCAGCAGCCGAGGGGACAGGGTCGGGAGAGGTGGCTACACCTTC | CASSRGDRVGRGGYTF
- | - | TRBJ2-5 | TRBV19 | 15 | TGTGCCAGTAGTATGGGCGGGGACCCGTCGGCGACCCAGTACTTC | CASSMGGDPSATQYF
TRBD1 | - | TRBJ1-1 | TRBV9 | 15 | TGTGCCAGCAGCACCCCCAGGACAGGCTACACTGAAGCTTTCTTT | CASSTPRTGYTEAFF
TRBD1 | - | TRBJ1-5 | TRBV7-8 | 16 | TGTGCCAGCAGCTTGCGGAGACAGGGGGCAAACCAGCCCCAGCATTTT | CASSLRRQGANQPQHF
TRBD1 | few | TRBJ2-7 | TRBV6-6 | 15 | TGTGCCAGCAGTTACCCCGGACAGGGGGTCGTCGAGCAGTACTTC | CASSYPGQGVVEQYF
- | - | TRBJ2-3 | TRBV5-1 | 13 | TGCGCCAGCAGCTTGACCCTAATAGATACGCAGTATTTT | CASSLTLIDTQYF
- | - | TRBJ1-6 | TRBV10-3 | 13 | TGTGCCATCAGTGAGTCGCAGGGATCACCCCTCCACTTT | CAISESQGSPLHF
- | - | TRBJ1-2 | TRBV7-2 | 14 | TGTGCCAGCAGTTACACCGGGCCTCAAGAGAGGGTCACCTTC | CASSYTGPQERVTF
- | - | TRBJ2-7 | TRBV6-2/TRBV6-3 | 16 | TGTGCCAGCAGCTCTCAGGGGCCGCAGGGCCCCTACGAGCAGTACTTC | CASSSQGPQGPYEQYF
- | few | TRBJ1-5 | TRBV19 | 14 | TGTGCCAGTAGTATCGGGCAGGGGCGACAGCCCCAGCATTTT | CASSIGQGRQPQHF
- | - | TRBJ2-5 | TRBV19 | 15 | TGTGCCAGTAGACCGCGACAGGGGAGGGGGGAGACCCAGTACTTC | CASRPRQGRGETQYF
TRBD2 | - | TRBJ2-5 | TRBV7-3 | 14 | TGTGCCAGCAGCCGCGGGGGGCGCGTAGAGACCCAGTACTTC | CASSRGGRVETQYF
- | - | TRBJ1-2 | TRBV27 | 15 | TGTGCCAGCAGCCCCCTCGGACGGGGGGGATATGGCTACACCTTC | CASSPLGRGGYGYTF
TRBD1 | - | TRBJ1-3 | TRBV27 | 14 | TGTGCCACCCGACAGGGAATGACTGGAAACACCATATATTTT | CATRQGMTGNTIYF
- | - | TRBJ2-5 | TRBV29-1 | 12 | TGCAGCGTAGCAGCAGGGGCGAGGGCCCAGTACTTC | CSVAAGARAQYF
TRBD1 | few | TRBJ1-5 | TRBV28 | 19 | TGTGCCAGCAGCCCGCCTACGGGGACAGGGTCCGTTGGCAATCAGCCCCAGCATTTT | CASSPPTGTGSVGNQPQHF
- | - | TRBJ1-1 | TRBV5-1 | 14 | TGCGCCAGCAGCCTCCAGACAGGGAACACTGAAGCTTTCTTT | CASSLQTGNTEAFF
- | - | TRBJ1-2 | TRBV18 | 13 | TGTGCCAGCTCACCAATGCAGGAGGCTGTGGGCACCTTC | CASSPMQEAVGTF
- | - | TRBJ1-3 | TRBV5-1 | 16 | TGCGCCAGCAGCTTGATTCCGGGGGACTCTGGAAACACCATATATTTT | CASSLIPGDSGNTIYF
- | - | TRBJ2-3 | TRBV28 | 15 | TGTGCCAGCAGTGGTAGGAGGGACCCCCCAGATACGCAGTATTTT | CASSGRRDPPDTQYF
- | few | TRBJ1-1 | TRBV6-1 | 13 | TGTGCCAGCAGTGAAGCTACTCACACTGAAGCTTTCTTT | CASSEATHTEAFF
TRBD1 | - | TRBJ1-2 | TRBV7-9 | 13 | TGTGCCAGCAGCTCGACAGGGGGGGATGGCTACACCTTC | CASSSTGGDGYTF
TRBD1 | - | TRBJ1-4 | TRBV28 | 15 | TGTGCCAGCAGTTCATTCAGGGGGCTTAATGAAAAACTGTTTTTT | CASSSFRGLNEKLFF
TRBD1 | - | TRBJ1-1 | TRBV6-5 | 14 | TGTGCCAGCAGCCAAGGGACAGGGAAGGCTGAAGCTTTCTTT | CASSQGTGKAEAFF
TRBD1 | - | TRBJ1-1 | TRBV10-2 | 18 | TGCGCCAGCAGTGAGTCGACCCCCGGACAGGGCATGAACACTGAAGCTTTCTTT | CASSESTPGQGMNTEAFF
- | - | TRBJ1-5 | TRBV18 | 14 | TGTGCCAGCTCACCCTCGGGTTTCAATCAGCCCCAGCATTTT | CASSPSGFNQPQHF
- | - | TRBJ1-1 | TRBV30 | 12 | TGTGCCCTAGTGGGAGGGAACACTGAAGCTTTCTTT | CALVGGNTEAFF
- | - | TRBJ1-5 | TRBV5-1 | 15 | TGCGCCAGCAGCTTGGCCGGGGAGAAGGAGCAGCCCCAGCATTTT | CASSLAGEKEQPQHF
- | once | TRBJ1-1 | TRBV10-1 | 13 | TGCGCCAGCAGTGAATCGGCGGCGACTGAAGCTTTCTTT | CASSESAATEAFF
- | - | TRBJ1-1 | TRBV2 | 12 | TGTGCCAGCAGGGGGGGTGGCACTGAAGCTTTCTTT | CASRGGGTEAFF
- | - | TRBJ1-3 | TRBV28 | 13 | TGTGCCAGCAGGGGGGCCTCTGGAAACACCATATATTTT | CASRGASGNTIYF
- | - | TRBJ1-4 | TRBV25-1 | 11 | TGTGCCAGCAGGGGAGGGGAAAAACTGTTTTTT | CASRGGEKLFF
- | - | TRBJ1-1 | TRBV7-9 | 13 | TGTGCCAGCAGCTCCACAGGGTACACTGAAGCTTTCTTT | CASSSTGYTEAFF
- | - | TRBJ1-2 | TRBV18 | 14 | TGTGCCAGCTCACAAAAAACAGGGCCCTATGGCTACACCTTC | CASSQKTGPYGYTF
- | once | TRBJ2-3 | TRBV3-1/TRBV3-2 | 15 | TGTGCCAGCAGCCAAGATCAGCGGAACACAGATACGCAGTATTTT | CASSQDQRNTDTQYF
TRBD1 | - | TRBJ1-5 | TRBV5-5 | 16 | TGTGCCAGCAGCTTGGGCGGGACAGGGGGTAATCAGCCCCAGCATTTT | CASSLGGTGGNQPQHF
- | few | TRBJ1-4 | TRBV9 | 14 | TGTGCCAGCAGCGTCACGGGAGATGGCGAAAAACTGTTTTTT | CASSVTGDGEKLFF
- | - | TRBJ1-2 | TRBV5-4 | 13 | TGTGCCAGCAGCCCGGGGGGGCTATGGGGCTACACCTTC | CASSPGGLWGYTF
TRBD1 | few | TRBJ1-3 | TRBV5-1 | 16 | TGCGCCAGCAGGGGACAGGGACCCCTCTCTGGAAACACCATATATTTT | CASRGQGPLSGNTIYF
- | few | TRBJ2-5 | TRBV19 | 13 | TGTGCCAGTAAAGGGACACTCGAAGAGACCCAGTACTTC | CASKGTLEETQYF
- | - | TRBJ2-7 | TRBV6-2/TRBV6-3 | 13 | TGTGCCAGCAGTCACAGTCCGCAATACGAGCAGTACTTC | CASSHSPQYEQYF
- | once | TRBJ1-1 | TRBV10-2 | 14 | TGCGCCAGCAGGAACAGGGAAGTAGGCACTGAAGCTTTCTTT | CASRNREVGTEAFF
- | - | TRBJ2-2 | TRBV5-1 | 16 | TGCGCCAGCAGCTTGAATGGGCAGGGCTACACCGGGGAGCTGTTTTTT | CASSLNGQGYTGELFF
- | - | TRBJ1-6 | TRBV2 | 13 | TGTGCCAGCGAGAAACAGTCAAATTCACCCCTCCACTTT | CASEKQSNSPLHF
TRBD2 | - | TRBJ2-3 | TRBV6-1 | 20 | TGTGCCAGCAGTGAATTCGGGGGACAGTTAACTAGCGGGGGCACAGATACGCAGTATTTT | CASSEFGGQLTSGGTDTQYF
TRBD1 | once | TRBJ2-3 | TRBV12-5 | 14 | TGTGCTAGTGGTTCGGGACAGGGTAAAGATACGCAGTATTTT | CASGSGQGKDTQYF
TRBD2 | - | TRBJ2-2 | TRBV27 | 16 | TGTGCCAGCAGTTGGGGAACTAGCGGGGTGACCGGGGAGCTGTTTTTT | CASSWGTSGVTGELFF
TRBD1 | - | TRBJ2-1 | TRBV29-1 | 14 | TGCAGCGTTGAAGGGACAGGGAAAACTCATGAGCAGTTCTTC | CSVEGTGKTHEQFF